The text below deals with one T cell receptor beta chain. Its matching antigen is unknown. This record comes from a study of cytomegalovirus exposure and HLA in healthy donors. This CDR3 contains 19 residues. V gave up 1 base and J gave up 1 base, with 17 bases separating them. CDR1 MNHNS and CDR2 SASEGT come from the germline V gene. Both 60 Vbeta primers and 13 Jbeta primers went into the PCR. Data came from immunoSEQ multiplex PCR; TCRdb stores just in-frame clones and leaves some out. The sample carries 100,000 to 150,000 clones, approximately 69% recorded once. Study-wide results and caveats: As was reported, the classifier diagnosed cytomegalovirus status with high specificity and sensitivity. Fewer N-insertions than the roughly 670-donor mean were reportedly shown by an Asian-associated ancestry cluster in a later analysis. Many donors carried some public TCRs, although rarity characterized most TCR sequences.

The chain links TRBV6-1 to TRBJ1-6, with no clear D. The sequencing sample was made of PBMCs. The receptor was derived from a man in his forties or fifties in good health and CMV-seropositive. CDR3 in amino acids: CASSEVMRGSGSYNSPLHF. CDR3 nucleotide sequence: TGTGCCAGCAGTGAAGTTATGCGCGGGTCGGGTTCCTATAATTCACCCCTCCACTTT.